Presented here are 20 T cell receptor beta chains from one specimen sequenced in a study of identical twins. TCRdb itself ran the 5' RACE reads through MiXCR, one entry per CDR3 protein. Here the sample spans about 18,000 distinct CDR3 sequences, roughly 71% being singletons. The sequenced material came from memory (CD45RO+) T cells sorted from blood. The receptors stem from a woman younger than 35 in good health. This table probably holds off-target reads from a library built for another chain.

The J gene is TRBJ2-3, the V gene TRBV28; 12 bases match TRBD2. V shed 4 bases, J shed 4 bases, and the junction held 3 bases outside the gene matches. The CDR3 extends over 15 amino acids. Per germline, CDR1 MDHEN and CDR2 SYDVKM. The CDR3 here is CASSSTSGRPDTQYF. In nucleotides, the CDR3 is TGTGCCAGCAGTTCGACTAGCGGGAGACCAGATACGCAGTATTTT.

The rearrangement uses TRBV6-2 or TRBV6-3 and TRBJ2-2, with D hard to call. The V gene's germline CDR1 is MNHEY and CDR2 SVGEGT. The V end was cut by 2 bases, the J end by 4 bases, with 5 bases between. The CDR3 covers 13 residues. In DNA form, the CDR3 reads TGTGCCAGCAGTTACGTGGCCACCGGGGAGCTGTTTTTT. Protein: CASSYVATGELFF.

The J gene is TRBJ2-7, the V gene TRBV7-8; 7 bases map to TRBD2. CDR3 length equals 14 residues. Germline values: CDR1 SGHVS, CDR2 FQNEAQ. After removal of 5 bases from V and 6 bases from J, the junction contained 10 bases not matched to a gene. Here the CDR3 DNA reads TGTGCCAGCAGCAGACGGACTAGACGGGGCGAGCAGTACTTC. Amino acid sequence: CASSRRTRRGEQYF.

The genes are TRBV20-1 and TRBJ2-3; no clear D gene. This CDR3 spans 14 amino acids. Between the trimmed V and J ends, which lost 0 bases and 0 bases, there was a span of 7 bases. Germline loops: CDR1 DFQATT, CDR2 SNEGSKA (reference sequence). The CDR3 DNA is TGCAGTGCTAGAGATGCGGCTAGCACAGATACGCAGTATTTT. Its translation: CSARDAASTDTQYF.

V and J are TRBV5-6 and TRBJ2-1; 8 bases match TRBD1. In germline, CDR1 is SGHDT, CDR2 YYEEEE. The CDR3 spans 12 residues. Germline trimming cut 2 bases from V and 12 bases from J; bases unmatched to any gene: 4. CDR3 DNA sequence: TGTGCCAGCAGCTTCAGGGGGCAAGGGCAGTTCTTC. As protein: CASSFRGQGQFF. The complete variable domain, with remaining parts taken from reference TRBV5-6 and TRBJ2-1, reads DAGVTQSPTHLIKTRGQQVTLRCSPKSGHDTVSWYQQALGQGPQFIFQYYEEEERQRGNFPDRFSGHQFPNYSSELNVNALLLGDSALYLCASSFRGQGQFFGPGTRLTVL.

The chain couples TRBV20-1 to TRBJ2-7, with TRBD2 as a possible D gene (6 bases). This CDR3 has 17 residues. Trimming took 6 bases from V and 2 from J, leaving 26 bases between them. In germline, CDR1 is DFQATT, CDR2 SNEGSKA (reference sequence). In DNA form, the CDR3 reads TGCAGTGCCAACGGGGCAATGGCGGGGACTTATACCTACGAGCAGTACTTC. Encoded protein: CSANGAMAGTYTYEQYF.

The J gene is TRBJ2-3, the V gene TRBV5-6; 12 bases map to TRBD2. The CDR3 sequence is 17 residues long. In germline, CDR1 is SGHDT, CDR2 YYEEEE. V trimming: 3 bases; J trimming: 2 bases; junction bases outside the gene matches: 7. The CDR3 region has the DNA TGTGCCAGCAGCTGGGGCCTAGCGGGAGGGAACACAGATACGCAGTATTTT. It yields the protein CASSWGLAGGNTDTQYF. Complete variable domain (other parts from reference TRBV5-6 and TRBJ2-3): DAGVTQSPTHLIKTRGQQVTLRCSPKSGHDTVSWYQQALGQGPQFIFQYYEEEERQRGNFPDRFSGHQFPNYSSELNVNALLLGDSALYLCASSWGLAGGNTDTQYFGPGTRLTVL.

This sequence joins TRBV6-2 or TRBV6-3 and TRBJ2-7; D not resolved. The V gene's germline CDR1 is MNHEY and CDR2 SVGEGT. V lost 2 bases and J 0 bases, leaving 8 bases between the germline ends. The CDR3 consists of 14 residues. The CDR3 sequence: CASSYRVSSYEQYF. For the CDR3, the DNA is TGTGCCAGCAGTTACAGAGTCAGCTCCTACGAGCAGTACTTC.

This clonotype came up once. The chain couples TRBV6-5 to TRBJ2-5, with D perhaps matching TRBD1 or TRBD2 (5 bases each). Germline values: CDR1 MNHEY, CDR2 SVGAGI. The CDR3 length is 16 residues. V shed 0 bases and J shed 1 base, with 12 bases lying between them. CDR3 in amino acids: CASSYSGQRLQETQYF. DNA of the CDR3: TGTGCCAGCAGTTACTCGGGGCAGCGGCTCCAAGAGACCCAGTACTTC.

CDR3 loop: CASSSIPPAGKRQYF. CDR3 DNA: TGTGCCAGCAGTTCAATTCCTCCGGCAGGCAAAAGGCAGTACTTC. The chain carries TRBV6-2 or TRBV6-3 and TRBJ2-7, with D unresolved. V was clipped by 4 bases and J by 9 bases, with 22 bases between them. This CDR3 region has 15 residues. Germline CDR1 MNHEY, CDR2 SVGEGT.

A single count supports this clonotype. V usage is TRBV6-1 and J usage is TRBJ2-1, with 13 bases that match TRBD2. CDR3 length: 19 residues. Germline V gives CDR1 MNHNS, CDR2 SASEGT. V shed 2 bases, J shed 4 bases, and the junction held 11 bases outside the gene matches. CDR3 coding DNA: TGTGCCAGCAGTGAAACCCCTCCGGGACTAGCGGGACTTTACAATGAGCAGTTCTTC. Residues: CASSETPPGLAGLYNEQFF.

The genes are TRBV9 and TRBJ2-3; D tentatively fits TRBD1 or TRBD2 (5 bases each). This CDR3 is built from 14 residues. V dropped 8 bases and J dropped 0 bases, with 13 bases sitting between them. Looked up from germline, CDR1 is SGDLS and CDR2 is YYNGEE. Here the CDR3 DNA reads TGTGCCAGTGGGACGGGCTCTAGCACAGATACGCAGTATTTT. It translates to CASGTGSSTDTQYF.

This chain links TRBV28 with TRBJ2-3; TRBD2 might be the D (6 bases). The CDR3 has 20 residues. Germline values: CDR1 MDHEN, CDR2 SYDVKM. Deletions cut 5 bases from V and 5 bases from J, with 32 bases between. For the CDR3, the DNA is TGTGCCAGCAGTCCCCCTTTTGGAGGGAGTGGGAGAAGGTGGGGAGATACGCAGTATTTT. Its translation: CASSPPFGGSGRRWGDTQYF.

The V and J genes are TRBV29-1 and TRBJ1-1, with 9 bases that match TRBD1. CDR3 length: 14 residues. Germline V gene data show CDR1 as SQVTM and CDR2 as ANQGSEA. The V and J ends lost 4 bases and 8 bases, in that order; junction bases with no gene match: 11. The CDR3 coding sequence is TGCAGCGTTGGATCCGGGACAGGGAGAGGGGAAGCTTTCTTT. Protein sequence: CSVGSGTGRGEAFF.

The genes are TRBV20-1 and TRBJ2-7; TRBD2 agrees at 7 bases. Germline V gives CDR1 DFQATT, CDR2 SNEGSKA (reference sequence). The J segment lost 2 bases and the V segment lost 3 bases, leaving 4 bases of the junction unmatched. This CDR3 comprises 13 residues. The CDR3 coding sequence is TGCAGTGCTAGGGCTAGCGGCACCTACGAGCAGTACTTC. Translated: CSARASGTYEQYF.

In regard to this clonotype: One junction end disagrees with the germline gene, perhaps due to a read error. The chain is built from TRBV29-1 and TRBJ2-5, with D perhaps TRBD1 or TRBD2 (6 bases each). This CDR3 has 13 residues. The germline gives CDR1 SQVTM, CDR2 ANQGSEA. The CDR3 spells CSVQVGGPETRYF. CDR3 bases: TGCAGCGTGCAAGTCGGGGGCCCAGAGACCCGGTACTTC.

The chain links TRBV11-1 to TRBJ1-2; 8 bases are shared with TRBD1. CDR1 and CDR2 from the germline V gene are SGHAT and FQDESV (reference sequence). V was clipped by 2 bases and J by 3 bases; unmatched bases: 5. This CDR3 has 15 amino acids. CDR3 bases: TGTGCCAGCAGCTTATCACGGACAGGGCACTATGGCTACACCTTC. It codes for CASSLSRTGHYGYTF. The full variable domain, in which reference TRBV11-1 and TRBJ1-2 provide the parts outside the CDR3, is EAEVAQSPRYKITEKSQAVAFWCDPISGHATLYWYRQILGQGPELLVQFQDESVVDDSQLPKDRFSAERLKGVDSTLKIQPAELGDSAMYLCASSLSRTGHYGYTFGSGTRLTVV.

The chain has TRBV12-3 or TRBV12-4 and TRBJ2-4; D uncertain. This CDR3 region has 12 residues. V was clipped by 6 bases and J by 6 bases, with 9 bases between them. The CDR3 here is CASSPTGNIQYF. The CDR3 nucleotides are TGTGCCAGCAGCCCGACGGGAAACATTCAGTACTTC.

The rearrangement joins TRBV5-5 to TRBJ1-2; 7 positions match TRBD1. V dropped 4 bases and J dropped 2; count of bases not matched to a gene: 2. From germline, CDR1 is SGHKS and CDR2 YYEKEE (reference sequence). This CDR3 is 13 amino acids long. This CDR3 is CASSGQVNYGYTF. The DNA of the CDR3 is TGTGCCAGCAGCGGACAGGTCAACTATGGCTACACCTTC.

The chain links TRBV6-2 or TRBV6-3 to TRBJ2-7; D gene ambiguous. The CDR3 spans 14 residues. V lost 6 bases and J 0 bases, leaving 12 bases between the germline ends. Per the germline V gene, CDR1 is MNHEY and CDR2 is SVGEGT. The chain's CDR3 is CASRDTGSSYEQYF. The CDR3 DNA reads as TGTGCCAGCAGAGATACCGGTAGCTCCTACGAGCAGTACTTC.